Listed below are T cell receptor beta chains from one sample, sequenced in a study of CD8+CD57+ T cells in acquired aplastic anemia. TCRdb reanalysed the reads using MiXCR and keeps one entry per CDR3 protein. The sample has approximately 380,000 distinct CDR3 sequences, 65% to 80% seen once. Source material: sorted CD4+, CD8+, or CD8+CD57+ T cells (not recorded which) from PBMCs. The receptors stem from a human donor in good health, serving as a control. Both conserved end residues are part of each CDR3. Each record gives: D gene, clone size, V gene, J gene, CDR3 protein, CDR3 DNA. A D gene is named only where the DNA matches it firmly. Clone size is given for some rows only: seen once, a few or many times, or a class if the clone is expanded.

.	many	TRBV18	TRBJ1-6	CASSLADQMNSPLHF	TGTGCCAGCTCACTAGCGGACCAGATGAATTCACCCCTCCACTTT
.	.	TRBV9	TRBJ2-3	CASSLVGGGGADTQYF	TGTGCCAGCAGCTTAGTAGGGGGGGGGGGGGCAGATACGCAGTATTTT
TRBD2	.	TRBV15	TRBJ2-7	CASSVAGLYYGQTF	TGTGCCAGCAGCGTAGCGGGGCTCTACTACGGGCAGACCTTC
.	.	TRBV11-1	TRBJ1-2	CASSRNSGKGWGGYTF	TGTGCCAGCAGCCGTAATTCAGGGAAGGGGTGGGGAGGCTACACCTTC
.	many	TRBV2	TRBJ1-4	CASSGSTGATNEKLFF	TGTGCCAGCAGTGGATCAACAGGTGCAACTAATGAAAAACTGTTTTTT
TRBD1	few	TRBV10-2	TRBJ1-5	CASSDAQGVANQPQHF	TGCGCCAGCAGTGATGCACAGGGGGTGGCCAATCAGCCCCAGCATTTT
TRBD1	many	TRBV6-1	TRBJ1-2	CASSGPSTGLRGYTF	TGTGCCAGCAGTGGACCCTCGACAGGGTTAAGAGGCTACACCTTC
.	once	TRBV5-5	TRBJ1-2	CASSDKTGYGYTF	TGTGCCAGCAGCGACAAGACAGGCTATGGCTACACCTTC
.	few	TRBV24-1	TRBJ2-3	CATDGGTSHTQYF	TGTGCCACAGATGGAGGGACGTCACATACGCAGTATTTT
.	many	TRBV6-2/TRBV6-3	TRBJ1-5	CASSYALDQPQHF	TGTGCCAGCAGTTATGCGCTAGATCAGCCCCAGCATTTT
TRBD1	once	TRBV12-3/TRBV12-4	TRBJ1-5	CASRGPGQGYQPQHF	TGTGCCAGCAGGGGACCGGGACAGGGATATCAGCCCCAGCATTTT
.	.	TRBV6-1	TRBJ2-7	CASTRLGHEQNF	TGTGCCAGCACCCGACTTGGGCACGAGCAGAACTTC
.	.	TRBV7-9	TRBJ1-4	CASSLDGEGDESPFF	TGTGCCAGCAGCTTAGATGGAGAGGGCGATGAATCACCCTTTTTT
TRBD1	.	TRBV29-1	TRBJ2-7	CSVEGGQGYEQYF	TGCAGCGTTGAAGGTGGACAGGGGTACGAGCAGTACTTC
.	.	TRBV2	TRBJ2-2	CATSGFTGELFF	TGTGCCACCAGTGGCTTCACCGGGGAGCTGTTTTTT
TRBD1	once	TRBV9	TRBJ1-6	CASSAATGFNAQYF	TGTGCCAGCAGCGCAGCGACAGGGTTCAATGCGCAGTACTTT
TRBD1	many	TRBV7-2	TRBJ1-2	CASSREGGRGPGYGYTF	TGTGCCAGCAGCCGTGAGGGTGGCAGGGGGCCTGGTTATGGCTACACCTTC
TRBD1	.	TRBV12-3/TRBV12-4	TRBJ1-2	CVSRAGTGGRGYTF	TGTGTCAGTAGGGCCGGGACAGGGGGCAGAGGCTACACCTTC
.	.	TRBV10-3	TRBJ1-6	CAIKEGGGNSPLHF	TGTGCCATCAAGGAGGGGGGGGGAAACTCACCCCTCCACTTT
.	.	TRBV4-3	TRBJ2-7	CASSQDHEAVYEQYF	TGCGCCAGCAGCCAAGACCATGAGGCAGTCTACGAGCAGTACTTC